This record looks at one T cell receptor beta chain sequence and its context. The data derive from a study of identical twins. Germline-derived CDR1 and CDR2 are SEHNR and FQNEAQ (reference sequence). J lost 3 bases, V lost 7 bases, and 3 bases had no gene match. CDR3 length equals 14 residues. Addition of a universal primer site occurred through template switching, and cDNA carried unique molecular identifiers. In TCRdb, the 5' RACE reads were re-called with MiXCR into one record per CDR3 protein. Of about 520,000 distinct CDR3 sequences in the sample, roughly a fifth were seen once. This sample was shared with a second study, whose subject was T cells expressing NK-cell markers.

The receptor's source is a woman younger than 35 in good health. What was sequenced was CD4+ T cells sorted from blood. The chain joins TRBV7-9 to TRBJ2-1; 10 bases align to TRBD2. The CDR3 DNA reads as TGTGCCAGCACCGGACTAGCGGACTACAATGAGCAGTTCTTC. It encodes CASTGLADYNEQFF.